This T cell receptor beta chain was sequenced in a study of T cells in Graves' hyperthyroidism and ophthalmopathy. Study results and caveats: Ophthalmopathy was told apart from stable hyperthyroidism by a 13 V-J model. The blood repertoire included most of the expanded thyroid clonotypes above 0.001.

For this clonotype: The antigen remains undetermined.

From RNA transcripts, TCR beta CDR3 regions were amplified. The primer set for the first-round RT-PCR of the TCR CDR3 was HTBI. TCRdb reanalysed the multiplex PCR reads using MiXCR and keeps one entry per CDR3 protein. The repertoire holds fewer than 650,000 distinct CDR3 sequences, around 15% seen once, with more than 11% in the top ten. The TCR was taken from a woman aged 40 to 55 with Graves' hyperthyroidism. Sequenced input: blood.

The CDR3 DNA is TGTGCCAGTAGTGAGGCCTCTTCCTACGAGCAGTACTTC. Amino acid sequence: CASSEASSYEQYF. The chain couples TRBV19 to TRBJ2-7; no clear D gene. Trimming stripped 5 bases from V and 1 base from J, with 9 bases between. This CDR3 contains 13 residues. Germline values: CDR1 LNHDA, CDR2 SQIVND (reference sequence).